This T cell receptor beta chain was found in a study of CD8+CD57+ T cells in acquired aplastic anemia. Study in general: Sorted CD4+ and CD8+ cells gave a mean 3.2 ug DNA, range 0.2 to 27.4 ug. Study-wide points: No significant difference in CD8+ Simpson's diversity was found between patients and controls.

Before being chosen for sequencing, patients had shown CD8+CD57+ cell expansion by flow cytometry. Germline values: CDR1 SQVTM, CDR2 ANQGSEA. This CDR3 comprises 15 residues. Regarding this clonotype: What it binds is not known. One end of the junction varies from germline; a read error may be responsible.

Profiling of TCR beta VDJ combinations and CDR3 sequences used genomic DNA as template. TCRdb analysed the reads with MiXCR anew, one entry per CDR3 protein. The sample records fewer than 85,000 distinct CDR3 sequences, roughly 70% being singletons. The sequenced sample was sorted CD4+, CD8+, or CD8+CD57+ T cells (not recorded which) from PBMCs. The source is a human donor with aplastic anemia. The chain recombines TRBV29-1 with TRBJ2-1, with 11 bases aligning to TRBD1. CDR3 region: CSVGERDRGFDEQFF. CDR3 nucleotide sequence: TGCAGTGTTGGGGAGCGGGACAGGGGGTTCGATGAGCAGTTCTTC.